This T cell receptor beta chain comes out of a study of blood T cell repertoires in COVID-19. This table comes from immunoSEQ multiplex PCR, and its TCRdb copy is limited to in-frame clones, with some not included. Of 40,000 to 60,000 clones listed, around 83% are singletons. The CDR3 consists of 17 residues. Looked up from germline, CDR1 is MGHDK and CDR2 is SYGVNS. J gave up 0 bases and V 3 bases, and 4 bases lay outside the gene matches. The specimen sequenced was peripheral blood. V gene TRBV25-1 combines with J gene TRBJ1-4; TRBD1 aligns across 10 bases. The receptor comes from a man aged 50 to 60 with acute or convalescent COVID-19. The CDR3 reads CASSDSGTGATNEKLFF. The CDR3 bases are TGTGCCAGCAGTGACTCCGGGACAGGGGCAACTAATGAAAAACTGTTTTTT.